The clone carrying this T cell receptor beta chain was observed a few times. This record belongs to a study of patients and donors after allogeneic stem cell transplantation. V gave up 3 bases and J gave up 1 base; unmatched junction bases: 10. Looked up from germline, CDR1 is SGHDT and CDR2 is YYEEEE. This CDR3 is 17 amino acids long. TCRdb processed the RT-PCR reads anew with MiXCR; each CDR3 protein has one entry. The sample contains more than 850,000 distinct CDR3 sequences, more than 15% of which appear only once. The V call is TRBV5-6, the J call TRBJ1-2; TRBD1 matches at 9 bases. What was sequenced was blood, either unsorted or a sorted T cell fraction (not recorded which). The source is a human donor who was either an allogeneic HSCT recipient or a stem cell or donor lymphocyte infusion donor (not recorded which). It is not recorded whose cells these are; they may come from a transplant donor. This chain's CDR3 is CASSYLRGDRVNYGYTF. The CDR3 DNA is TGTGCCAGCAGCTATCTCCGTGGGGACAGGGTTAACTATGGCTACACCTTC.